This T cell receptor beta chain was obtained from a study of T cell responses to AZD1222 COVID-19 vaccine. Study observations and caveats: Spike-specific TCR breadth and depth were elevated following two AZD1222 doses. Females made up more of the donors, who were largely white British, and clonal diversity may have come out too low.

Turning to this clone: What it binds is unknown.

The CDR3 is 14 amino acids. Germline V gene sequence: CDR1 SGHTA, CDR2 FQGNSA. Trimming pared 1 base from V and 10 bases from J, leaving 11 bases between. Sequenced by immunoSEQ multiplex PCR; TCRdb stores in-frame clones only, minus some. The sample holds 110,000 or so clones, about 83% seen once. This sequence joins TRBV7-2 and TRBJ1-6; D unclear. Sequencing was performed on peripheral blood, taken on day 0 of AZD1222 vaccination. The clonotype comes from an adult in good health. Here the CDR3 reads CASSLVKGSSPLHF. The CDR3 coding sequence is TGTGCCAGCAGCTTAGTGAAGGGCAGCTCACCCCTCCACTTT.